This TCR beta chain stems from a study of cytomegalovirus exposure and HLA in healthy donors. Study summary: Genotyping of 400 or so donors showed that 70% to 90% belonged to the Caucasian-associated ancestry cluster.

Primers for the PCR totalled 60 Vbeta and 13 Jbeta. Sequencing was performed with immunoSEQ multiplex PCR; in TCRdb, only in-frame clones are kept and a portion is missing. The repertoire holds more than 100,000 clones, around 84% seen once, with 3.3% in the top ten. CDR1 LGHNA and CDR2 YSLEER come from the germline V gene. There are 15 residues in the CDR3. The V gene end was trimmed by 0 bases and the J gene end by 2 bases; junction bases not matched to a gene: 3. This clone is termed medium-sized. V and J are TRBV4-3 and TRBJ2-7; 8 nucleotides match TRBD2. Material: PBMCs. The source of this sequence is a woman aged 25 to 39 in good health and CMV-seropositive. CDR3 protein: CASSQDRAGAYEQYF. The DNA for the CDR3 is TGCGCCAGCAGCCAAGATCGAGCGGGGGCCTACGAGCAGTACTTC.